Below, 21 T cell receptor beta chains from the same sample are listed, as sequenced in a study of T cells in Graves' hyperthyroidism and ophthalmopathy. Amplified regions were TCR beta CDR3 sequences from RNA transcripts. The primer set for the first-round RT-PCR of the TCR CDR3 was HTBI. TCRdb called the multiplex PCR reads again in MiXCR, with one record for every CDR3 protein. Among hundreds of thousands of distinct CDR3 sequences listed, around 13% were seen once. Specimen: blood. The receptors derive from a woman aged 18-35 years with Graves' hyperthyroidism.

This clonotype was found many times. The chain couples TRBV27 to TRBJ2-3, with TRBD2 identical over 15 bases. Germline V gene data show CDR1 as MNHEY and CDR2 as SMNVEV (reference sequence). There are 18 residues in the CDR3. Trimming removed 0 bases from V and 4 bases from J; junction bases left unmatched: 5. CDR3 sequence (DNA): TGTGCCAGCAGTTTATCGTCGGGACTAGCGGGAGGCTCAGATACGCAGTATTTT. This translates into CASSLSSGLAGGSDTQYF.

This clonotype showed up many times. V gene TRBV28 combines with J gene TRBJ2-7; D is uncertain. Germline V gene sequence: CDR1 MDHEN, CDR2 SYDVKM. The CDR3 runs 13 residues. Trimming stripped 3 bases from V and 3 bases from J, with 9 bases between. The CDR3 DNA follows: TGTGCCAGCAGTTTCTCGGACCTCTACGAGCAGTACTTC. Translated, it gives CASSFSDLYEQYF.

This clonotype was observed many times. The rearrangement uses TRBV7-8 and TRBJ1-1; weak D call: TRBD1 (5 bases). This CDR3 has 15 residues. Trimming removed 5 bases from V and 4 bases from J, with 17 bases in between. Germline V lookup: CDR1 SGHVS, CDR2 FQNEAQ. The CDR3 is CASSAQGVGGTEAFF. The CDR3 nucleotides read TGTGCCAGCAGCGCCCAGGGAGTCGGGGGCACTGAAGCTTTCTTT.

In this sample, this clonotype turned up many times. This chain connects TRBV20-1 to TRBJ2-3; TRBD2 agrees at 11 bases. The CDR3 consists of 14 residues. CDR1 DFQATT and CDR2 SNEGSKA come from the germline V gene (reference sequence). V lost 6 bases to trimming and J lost 4 bases; unmatched junction nucleotides: 6. This CDR3 reads CSAPSGRRPDTQYF. CDR3 nucleotide sequence: TGCAGTGCCCCTAGCGGGAGGAGACCAGATACGCAGTATTTT.

This clonotype came up many times. The chain recombines TRBV19 with TRBJ1-5; weak D call: TRBD1 (6 bases). Looked up from germline, CDR1 is LNHDA and CDR2 is SQIVND (reference sequence). V lost 7 bases to trimming and J lost 6 bases, with 13 bases between them. The CDR3 has 13 residues. The CDR3 bases are TGTGCCAGTACAGGGGTAGCTGTTCAGCCCCAGCATTTT. This codes for CASTGVAVQPQHF.

CDR3 DNA sequence: TGCGCCAGCAGCTACGGGACAGGGGGGGATCGAGGATCCTATAATTCACCCCTCCACTTT. Residues: CASSYGTGGDRGSYNSPLHF. This rearrangement joins TRBV4-1 to TRBJ1-6; 11 bases are a match to TRBD1. The V segment lost 5 bases and the J segment 1 base; nucleotides outside the gene matches: 13. The length of the CDR3 is 20 residues. Germline V lookup: CDR1 MGHRA, CDR2 YSYEKL.

This clonotype was counted at least ten times. J is TRBJ1-2 and V is TRBV20-1, with TRBD1 matching over 7 bases. This CDR3 spans 15 amino acids. J lost 1 base, V lost 6 bases, and 11 bases had no gene match. Germline V gene lookup returns CDR1 DFQATT and CDR2 SNEGSKA (reference sequence). The CDR3 nucleotides read TGCAGTGCCACGGCGGGACAGAACCGTAACTATGGCTACACCTTC. Its protein is CSATAGQNRNYGYTF.

In this sample, this clonotype turned up many times. The chain couples TRBV7-2 to TRBJ2-3; D not resolved. This CDR3 has 15 amino acids. V was pared by 4 bases and J by 0 bases, with 11 bases between. The V gene's germline CDR1 is SGHTA and CDR2 FQGNSA. Here the CDR3 reads CASSSSYASTDTQYF. CDR3 nucleotide sequence: TGTGCCAGCAGCTCCTCCTATGCTAGCACAGATACGCAGTATTTT.

The count of this clonotype is one. A much larger clone differs from this one at a single base, so this may be a read error. This chain links TRBV29-1 with TRBJ2-7; no firm D call. This CDR3 has 12 residues. CDR1 SQVTM and CDR2 ANQGSEA come from the germline V gene. V gave up 7 bases and J gave up 0 bases, with 10 bases separating them. The CDR3 coding sequence is TGCAGCGCTATACGTAGCTCCTACGAGCAGTACTTC. Protein sequence: CSAIRSSYEQYF.

In its sample, this clonotype was seen many times. The chain uses TRBV12-3 or TRBV12-4 and TRBJ2-7, with a weak D call TRBD1 (5 bases). Trimming pared 4 bases from V and 5 bases from J, leaving 9 bases between. The CDR3 is made up of 12 amino acids. CDR3 residues: CASSYRTDEQYF. In nucleotides, the CDR3 is TGTGCCAGCAGTTACAGGACGGACGAGCAGTACTTC.

This clonotype came up a few times. This chain uses TRBV5-1 with TRBJ2-2, with D perhaps TRBD1 or TRBD2 (5 bases each). V was pared by 3 bases and J by 6 bases, with 12 bases between. CDR1 and CDR2 (germline): SGHRS, YFSETQ. The CDR3 totals 14 residues. The CDR3 nucleotides read TGCGCCAGCAGCTCGACAGAGGGACCCGGGGAGCTGTTTTTT. It translates to CASSSTEGPGELFF.

This clonotype was observed many times. The chain combines TRBV2 with TRBJ1-6; D is unresolved. Trimming stripped 9 bases from V and 11 bases from J, with 17 bases between. Germline CDR1 and CDR2: SNHLY and FYNNEI. There are 13 residues in the CDR3. The CDR3 protein is CASPGAPRAPLHF. The DNA of the CDR3 is TGTGCCAGTCCGGGAGCTCCAAGGGCACCCCTCCACTTT.

This clonotype was picked up many times. This chain links TRBV3-1 with TRBJ2-1; D uncertain. Germline-derived CDR1 and CDR2 are LGHDT and YNNKEL (reference sequence). Trimming removed 4 bases from V and 3 bases from J, with 7 bases in between. The CDR3 spans 13 residues. The CDR3, as DNA: TGTGCCAGCAGCCCCCGCGACTACAATGAGCAGTTCTTC. Translated: CASSPRDYNEQFF.

This clonotype has ten or more counts. The J gene is TRBJ2-5, the V gene TRBV2; perhaps TRBD1 as D (6 bases). CDR1 is SNHLY, CDR2 FYNNEI, per germline. Trimming left V 4 bases short and J 5 bases short, with 8 bases between. The CDR3 totals 12 residues. CDR3 region: CASSGQEETQYF. The DNA for the CDR3 is TGTGCCAGCAGTGGACAGGAGGAGACCCAGTACTTC.

This clonotype was picked up many times. The genes are TRBV28 and TRBJ2-1; 7 positions agree with TRBD2. The CDR3 length is 15 residues. Germline loops: CDR1 MDHEN, CDR2 SYDVKM. V lost 10 bases, J lost 6 bases, and 15 bases stayed unmatched. The chain's CDR3 is CATKGLASGRNEQFF. Written as DNA, the CDR3 is TGTGCCACCAAGGGGTTGGCTAGCGGACGCAATGAGCAGTTCTTC.

The CDR3 spells CASSHLDRGRPDTQYF. The CDR3 bases are TGTGCCAGCAGCCACCTAGACAGGGGAAGGCCAGATACGCAGTATTTT. The chain links TRBV7-2 to TRBJ2-3; 8 bases align to TRBD1. Germline trimming cut 5 bases from V and 4 bases from J; bases unmatched to any gene: 11. The CDR3 totals 16 residues. Germline V lookup: CDR1 SGHTA, CDR2 FQGNSA.

This clonotype occurred many times. The V call is TRBV7-8, the J call TRBJ2-7; the D gene is possibly TRBD1 (5 bases). Trimming took 4 bases from V and 3 from J, leaving 19 bases between them. Per the germline V gene, CDR1 is SGHVS and CDR2 is FQNEAQ. This CDR3 region has 16 residues. The CDR3 region has the DNA TGTGCCAGCAGCTCAGGGCCCAGCCCGGGTAACTACGAGCAGTACTTC. Protein sequence: CASSSGPSPGNYEQYF.

Ten or more counts support this clonotype. The chain is built from TRBV2 and TRBJ1-6; 7 bases fit TRBD1. Germline V gives CDR1 SNHLY, CDR2 FYNNEI. Trimming at V came to 10 bases and at J to 0 bases, leaving 33 bases not matched to a gene. This CDR3 is built from 24 residues. Written as DNA, the CDR3 is TGTGCCACCAAAGGGGACAGAGGAAGCGACAGAAAGGGAAGAACTTCCTCCTATAATTCACCCCTCCACTTT. It specifies CATKGDRGSDRKGRTSSYNSPLHF. Filled out from reference TRBV2 and TRBJ1-6, the complete variable domain reads EPEVTQTPSHQVTQMGQEVILRCVPISNHLYFYWYRQILGQKVEFLVSFYNNEISEKSEIFDDQFSVERPDGSNFTLKIRSTKLEDSAMYFCATKGDRGSDRKGRTSSYNSPLHFGNGTRLTVT.

This clonotype has at least ten counts. V is TRBV7-9 and J is TRBJ1-6; no clear D gene. Germline assignment: CDR1 SEHNR and CDR2 FQNEAQ (reference sequence). This CDR3 spans 13 amino acids. V lost 5 bases, J lost 10 bases, and 12 bases lay in between. CDR3 amino acids: CASSAGEGSPLHF. The CDR3 DNA follows: TGTGCCAGCAGCGCCGGGGAGGGATCACCCCTCCACTTT. Full variable domain (remainder filled in from reference TRBV7-9 and TRBJ1-6): DTGVSQNPRHKITKRGQNVTFRCDPISEHNRLYWYRQTLGQGPEFLTYFQNEAQLEKSRLLSDRFSAERPKGSFSTLEIQRTEQGDSAMYLCASSAGEGSPLHFGNGTRLTVT.

This clonotype was counted many times. The chain employs TRBV4-2 and TRBJ1-1; the match to TRBD1 covers 7 bases. Trimming removed 6 bases from V and 3 bases from J; junction bases left unmatched: 10. The germline gives CDR1 LGHNA, CDR2 YNFKEQ. The CDR3 is made up of 15 amino acids. The CDR3, as DNA: TGTGCCAGCAGTACGATCAGTACAGGGGACACTGAAGCTTTCTTT. This sequence encodes CASSTISTGDTEAFF.

The V and J genes are TRBV5-5 and TRBJ2-7; D is undetermined. The CDR3 sequence is 14 residues long. Trimming removed 1 base at V and 3 bases at J, with 11 bases between. Germline CDR1 and CDR2: SGHKS and YYEKEE (reference sequence). CDR3 amino acids: CASSLLGPVYEQYF. The CDR3 bases are TGTGCCAGCAGCTTGTTAGGGCCCGTCTACGAGCAGTACTTC.